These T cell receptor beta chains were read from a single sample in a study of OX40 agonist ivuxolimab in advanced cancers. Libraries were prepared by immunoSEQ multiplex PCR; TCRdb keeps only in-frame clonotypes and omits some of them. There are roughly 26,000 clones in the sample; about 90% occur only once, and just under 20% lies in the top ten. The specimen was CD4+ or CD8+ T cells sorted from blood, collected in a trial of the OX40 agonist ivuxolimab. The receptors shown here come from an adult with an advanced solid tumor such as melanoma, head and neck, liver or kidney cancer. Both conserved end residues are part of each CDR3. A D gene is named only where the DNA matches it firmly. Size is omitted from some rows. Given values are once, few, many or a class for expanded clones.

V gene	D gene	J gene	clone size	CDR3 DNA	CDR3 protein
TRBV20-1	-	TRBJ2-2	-	TGCAGTGCTAGGGACCTCGGGGAGCTGTTTTTT	CSARDLGELFF
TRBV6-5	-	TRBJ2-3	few	TGTGCCAGCAGTTACTCAGCTCGAGATACGCAGTATTTT	CASSYSARDTQYF
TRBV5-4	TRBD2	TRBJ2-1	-	TGTGCCAGCAGCACCTCAACTAGCGGGATAAGCAATGAGCAGTTCTTC	CASSTSTSGISNEQFF
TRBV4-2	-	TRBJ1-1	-	TGTGCCAGCAGCCATGGTAGGGGGGCAGACACTGAAGCTTTCTTT	CASSHGRGADTEAFF
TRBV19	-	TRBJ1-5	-	TGTGCCAGTAGTATAGGAGGGGGGGCTCTTAGCAATCAGCCCCAGCATTTT	CASSIGGGALSNQPQHF
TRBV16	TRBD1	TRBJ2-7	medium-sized	TGTGCCAGCAGCGCCGGACAGGGTCCCTCCTACGAGCAGTACTTC	CASSAGQGPSYEQYF
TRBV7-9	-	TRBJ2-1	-	TGTGCCAGCAGCTTAGTGGGGGGGCGTGGAGCCAATGAGCAGTTCTTC	CASSLVGGRGANEQFF
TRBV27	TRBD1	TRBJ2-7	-	TGTGCCAGCAGTTTGGGGACAGGATGGGCGTACGAGCAGTACTTC	CASSLGTGWAYEQYF
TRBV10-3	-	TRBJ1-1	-	TGTGCCATCCGAGGAGGGGTTGGGGGCACTGAAGCTTTCTTT	CAIRGGVGGTEAFF
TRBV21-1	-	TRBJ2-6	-	TGTGCCAGCCCCGCGACAGGGATCGTATCATACGGGGCCAACGTCCTGACTTTC	CASPATGIVSYGANVLTF
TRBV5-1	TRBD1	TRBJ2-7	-	TGCGCCAGCAGCTTGGACTTCTATCCGGGACAGGGGTCCTACGAGCAGTACTTC	CASSLDFYPGQGSYEQYF
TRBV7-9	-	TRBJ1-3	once	TGTGCCAGCAGCTCCCTAGGGGGTAGATACACCATATATTTT	CASSSLGGRYTIYF
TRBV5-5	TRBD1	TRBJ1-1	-	TGTGCCAGCAGCGGTACCGGGACAGGGACTGAAGCTTTCTTT	CASSGTGTGTEAFF
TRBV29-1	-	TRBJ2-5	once	TGCAGCGTTGCGGCTCTGTCGGGGACCCAGTACTTC	CSVAALSGTQYF
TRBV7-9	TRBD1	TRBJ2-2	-	TGTGCCAGCAGCACTTGGACAGGTTCGCACGGGGAGCTGTTTTTT	CASSTWTGSHGELFF
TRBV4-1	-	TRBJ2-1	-	TGCGCCAGCAGCCCCCCCGATCTAGGGAATCAGTTCTTC	CASSPPDLGNQFF
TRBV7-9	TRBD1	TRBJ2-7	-	TGTGCCATCTACAGGGGGAACGAGCAGTACTTC	CAIYRGNEQYF
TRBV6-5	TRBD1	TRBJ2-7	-	TGTGCCAGCAGTTACTCGGACAGGTCATACGAGCAGTACTTC	CASSYSDRSYEQYF
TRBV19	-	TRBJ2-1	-	TGTGCCAGTAGATTTGCCCCAAATGAGCAGTTCTTC	CASRFAPNEQFF
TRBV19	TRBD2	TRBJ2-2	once	TGTGCCAGTAGTATCCTAGCGGGAGGGGACACCGGGGAGCTGTTTTTT	CASSILAGGDTGELFF
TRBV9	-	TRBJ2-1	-	TGTGCCAGCAGCATCCTAGGAGTCGACAATGAGCAGTTCTTC	CASSILGVDNEQFF
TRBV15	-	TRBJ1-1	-	TGTGCCACCAGCAGAGAGACTCATCGTACTGAAGCTTTCTTT	CATSRETHRTEAFF
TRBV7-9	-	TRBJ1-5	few	TGTGCCAGCACCGAAGGAGGAACGAGGCCCCAGCATTTT	CASTEGGTRPQHF
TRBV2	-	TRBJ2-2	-	TGTGCCAGCAGTGTAAGCTTCAACACCGGGGAGCTGTTTTTT	CASSVSFNTGELFF
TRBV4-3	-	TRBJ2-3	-	TGCGCCAGCAGCCAAGTCACGGCCCTTTTGCCAGATACGCAGTATTTT	CASSQVTALLPDTQYF
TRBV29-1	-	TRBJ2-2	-	TGCAGCGTTGTACCCCCTGAGACCGGGGAGCTGTTTTTT	CSVVPPETGELFF
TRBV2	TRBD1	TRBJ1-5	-	TGTGCTAGCAGCTCGGACAGGGACGGCAATCAGCCCCAGCATTTT	CASSSDRDGNQPQHF
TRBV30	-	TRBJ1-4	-	TGTGCCTGGAGTAAAAGGGAGATAGAGGGGGAAAAACTGTTTTTT	CAWSKREIEGEKLFF
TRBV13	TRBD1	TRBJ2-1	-	TGTGCCAGCAGCGCTCCCGGACAGGGCCACAATGAGCAGTTCTTC	CASSAPGQGHNEQFF
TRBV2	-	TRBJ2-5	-	TGTGCCAGCAGTGCTGTGTTGGGGTTTGGGTGGGAGACCCAGTACTTC	CASSAVLGFGWETQYF
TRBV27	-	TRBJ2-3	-	TGTGCCAGCAGTCAGTGGAAGGTAGGGGATACGCAGTATTTT	CASSQWKVGDTQYF
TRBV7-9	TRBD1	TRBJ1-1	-	TGTGCCAGCAGCTTATGGGTGGGACAGGGGTACACTGAAGCTTTCTTT	CASSLWVGQGYTEAFF
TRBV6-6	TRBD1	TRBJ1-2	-	TGTGCCAGCAGTCGGACAGGGGGGGGAGATGGCTACACCTTC	CASSRTGGGDGYTF
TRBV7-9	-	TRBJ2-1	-	TGTGCCAGCAGCGGGGTGGGTAGGTCTTCCTACAATGAGCAGTTCTTC	CASSGVGRSSYNEQFF
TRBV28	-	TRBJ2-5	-	TGTGCCAGCAGTTTGGTGCCGGAGACCCAGTACTTC	CASSLVPETQYF
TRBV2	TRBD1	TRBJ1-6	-	TGTGCCAGCACTACCGGACAGGGATTGTCGGATAATTCACCCCTCCACTTT	CASTTGQGLSDNSPLHF
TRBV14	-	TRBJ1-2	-	TGTGCCAGCAGCCAAGAGGTGGGCGGCTATGGCTACACCTTC	CASSQEVGGYGYTF
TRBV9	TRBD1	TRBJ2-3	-	TGTGCCAGCAGCTTCGGGACAGGGGTGGGAGATACGCAGTATTTT	CASSFGTGVGDTQYF
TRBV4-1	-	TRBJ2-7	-	TGCGCCAGCAGCCAAAGAGAAAGACTGGCGAGCTCCTACGAGCAGTACTTC	CASSQRERLASSYEQYF
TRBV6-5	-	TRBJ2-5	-	TGTGCCACCTCTAGGCAAGAGACCCAGTACTTC	CATSRQETQYF
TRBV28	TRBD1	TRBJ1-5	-	TGTGCCAGCGGTCAGGCCGGGACAGGGGGATATCAGCCCCAGCATTTT	CASGQAGTGGYQPQHF
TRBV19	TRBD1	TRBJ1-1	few	TGTGCCAGTAGTATTGGGGACAGGGGGTGGAACACTGAAGCTTTCTTT	CASSIGDRGWNTEAFF
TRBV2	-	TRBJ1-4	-	TGTGCCAGCAGTGATATGACAACAGGGTCTGCCGAAAAACTGTTTTTT	CASSDMTTGSAEKLFF
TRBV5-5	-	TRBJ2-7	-	TGTGCCAGCAGCTTGGTAACAGGGCTGGACGAGCAGTACTTC	CASSLVTGLDEQYF
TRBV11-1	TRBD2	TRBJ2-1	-	TGTGCCAGCAGCCTTGGGACTAGCGGGATCTATGAGCAGTTCTTC	CASSLGTSGIYEQFF
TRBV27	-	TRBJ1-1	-	TGTGCCAGCCGCTACGTCCCCGAGGGCACTGAAGCTTTCTTT	CASRYVPEGTEAFF
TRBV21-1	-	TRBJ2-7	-	TGTGCCAGCGAGGGGATCCGGGACTTCCCCTACGAGCAGTACTTC	CASEGIRDFPYEQYF
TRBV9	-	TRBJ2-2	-	TGTGCCAGCAGCGTACTTGGCGGGGAGCTGTTTTTT	CASSVLGGELFF
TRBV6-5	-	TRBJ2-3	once	TGTGCCAGCAGTTACAACAGTTACTCCACAGATACGCAGTATTTT	CASSYNSYSTDTQYF